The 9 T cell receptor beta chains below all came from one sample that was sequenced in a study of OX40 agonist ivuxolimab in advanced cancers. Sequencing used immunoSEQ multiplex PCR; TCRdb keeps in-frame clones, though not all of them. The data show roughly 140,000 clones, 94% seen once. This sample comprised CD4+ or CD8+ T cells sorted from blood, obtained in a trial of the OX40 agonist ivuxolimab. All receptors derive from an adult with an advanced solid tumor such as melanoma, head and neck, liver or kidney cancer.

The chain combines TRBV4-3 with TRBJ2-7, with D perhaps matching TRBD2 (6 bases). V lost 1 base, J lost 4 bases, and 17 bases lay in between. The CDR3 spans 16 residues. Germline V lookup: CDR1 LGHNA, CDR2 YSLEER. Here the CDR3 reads CASSQGAGLTGYEQYF. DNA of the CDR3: TGCGCCAGCAGCCAAGGAGCGGGCCTTACGGGGTACGAGCAGTACTTC.

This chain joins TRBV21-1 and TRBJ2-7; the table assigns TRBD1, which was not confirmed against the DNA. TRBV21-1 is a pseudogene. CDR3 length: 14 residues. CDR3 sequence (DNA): TGTGCCAGCAGCAATCCGGGACAGGGAACTGAGCAGTACTTC. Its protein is CASSNPGQGTEQYF.

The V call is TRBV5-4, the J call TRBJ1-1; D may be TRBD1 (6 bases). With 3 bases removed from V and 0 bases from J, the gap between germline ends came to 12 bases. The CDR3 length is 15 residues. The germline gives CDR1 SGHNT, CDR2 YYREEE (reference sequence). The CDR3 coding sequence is TGTGCCAGCAGCTCCAGGGGTCTCATGAACACTGAAGCTTTCTTT. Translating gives CASSSRGLMNTEAFF.

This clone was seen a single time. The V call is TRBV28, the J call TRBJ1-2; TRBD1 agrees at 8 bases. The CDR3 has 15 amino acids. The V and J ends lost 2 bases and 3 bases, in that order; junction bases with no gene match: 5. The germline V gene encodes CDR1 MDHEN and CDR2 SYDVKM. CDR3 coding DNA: TGTGCCAGCAGTTTAGGTCTCAGGGGGCACTATGGCTACACCTTC. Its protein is CASSLGLRGHYGYTF.

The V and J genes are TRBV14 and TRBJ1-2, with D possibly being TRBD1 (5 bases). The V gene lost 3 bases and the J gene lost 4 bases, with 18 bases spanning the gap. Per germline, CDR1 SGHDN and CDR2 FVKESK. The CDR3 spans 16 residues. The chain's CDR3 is CASSHLGTPAGYGYTF. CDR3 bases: TGTGCCAGCAGCCACCTCGGGACTCCCGCGGGCTATGGCTACACCTTC.

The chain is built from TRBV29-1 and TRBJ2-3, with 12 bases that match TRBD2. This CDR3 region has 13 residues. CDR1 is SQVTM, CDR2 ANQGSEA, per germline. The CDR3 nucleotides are TGCAGAGCGGGACTAGCGGGTACAGATACGCAGTATTTT. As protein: CRAGLAGTDTQYF.

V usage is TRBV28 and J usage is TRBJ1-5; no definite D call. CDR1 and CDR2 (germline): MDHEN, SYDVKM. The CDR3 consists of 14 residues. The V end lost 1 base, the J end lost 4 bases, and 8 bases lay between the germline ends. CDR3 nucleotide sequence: TGTGCCAGCAGTTTATCGGCGGAGAATCAGCCCCAGCATTTT. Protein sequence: CASSLSAENQPQHF.

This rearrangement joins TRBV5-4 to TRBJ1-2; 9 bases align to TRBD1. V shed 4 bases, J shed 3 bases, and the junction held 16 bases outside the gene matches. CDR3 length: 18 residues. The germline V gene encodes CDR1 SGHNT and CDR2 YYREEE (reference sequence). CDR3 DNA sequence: TGTGCCAGCAGCGCGATGTTTTCCGGGACAGGGATTTACTATGGCTACACCTTC. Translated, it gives CASSAMFSGTGIYYGYTF.

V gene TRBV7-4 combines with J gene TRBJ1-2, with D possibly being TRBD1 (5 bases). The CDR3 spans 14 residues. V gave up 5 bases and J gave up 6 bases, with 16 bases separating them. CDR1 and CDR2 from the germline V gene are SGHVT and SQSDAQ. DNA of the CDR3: TGTGCCAGCAGCGTAGTCCCAGGGACTGATGGCTACACCTTC. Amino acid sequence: CASSVVPGTDGYTF.